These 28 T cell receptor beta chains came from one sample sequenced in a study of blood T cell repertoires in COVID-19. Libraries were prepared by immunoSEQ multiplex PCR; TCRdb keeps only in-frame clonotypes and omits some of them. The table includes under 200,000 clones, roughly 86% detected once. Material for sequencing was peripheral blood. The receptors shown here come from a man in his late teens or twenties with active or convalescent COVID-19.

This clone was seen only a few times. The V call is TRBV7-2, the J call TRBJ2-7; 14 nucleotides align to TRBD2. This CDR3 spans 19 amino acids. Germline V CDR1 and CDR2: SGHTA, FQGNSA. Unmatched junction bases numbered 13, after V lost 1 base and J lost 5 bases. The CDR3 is CASSLVTSGTSGSTHEQYF. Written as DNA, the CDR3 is TGTGCCAGCAGCTTAGTAACGAGTGGGACTAGCGGGAGTACCCACGAGCAGTACTTC.

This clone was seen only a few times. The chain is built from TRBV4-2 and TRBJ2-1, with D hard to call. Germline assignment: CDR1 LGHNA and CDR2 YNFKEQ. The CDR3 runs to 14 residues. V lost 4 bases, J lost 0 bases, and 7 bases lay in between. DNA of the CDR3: TGTGCCAGCAGCCCCTACGTCTCCTACAATGAGCAGTTCTTC. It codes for CASSPYVSYNEQFF.

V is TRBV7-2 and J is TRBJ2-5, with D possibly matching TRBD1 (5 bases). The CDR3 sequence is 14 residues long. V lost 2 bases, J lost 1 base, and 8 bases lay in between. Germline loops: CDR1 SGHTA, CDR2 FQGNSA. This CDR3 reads CASSLQGTQETQYF. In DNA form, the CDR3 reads TGTGCCAGCAGCTTACAGGGTACCCAAGAGACCCAGTACTTC.

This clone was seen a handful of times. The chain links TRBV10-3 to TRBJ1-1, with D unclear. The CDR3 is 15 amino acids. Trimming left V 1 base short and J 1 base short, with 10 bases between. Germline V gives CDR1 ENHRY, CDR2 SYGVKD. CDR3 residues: CAISELDRGNTEAFF. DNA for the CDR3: TGTGCCATCAGTGAGTTAGACCGGGGGAACACTGAAGCTTTCTTT.

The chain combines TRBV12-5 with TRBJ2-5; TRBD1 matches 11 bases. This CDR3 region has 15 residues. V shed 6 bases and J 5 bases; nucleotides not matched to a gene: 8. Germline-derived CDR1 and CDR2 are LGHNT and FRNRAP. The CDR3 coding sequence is TGTGCTAGTGGCCTGGACAGGGGGCCGGGGGAGACCCAGTACTTC. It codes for CASGLDRGPGETQYF.

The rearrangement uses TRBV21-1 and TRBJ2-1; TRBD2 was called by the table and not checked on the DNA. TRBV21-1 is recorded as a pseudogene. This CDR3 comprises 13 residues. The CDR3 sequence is CASFARRYNEQFF. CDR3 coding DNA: TGTGCCAGTTTTGCGAGGCGGTACAATGAGCAGTTCTTC.

CDR3 sequence reads: CASSQGKERYNEQFF. CDR3 bases: TGCGCCAGCAGCCAAGGAAAGGAGCGTTACAATGAGCAGTTCTTC. This rearrangement joins TRBV4-1 to TRBJ2-1; D uncertain. Trimming stripped 1 base from V and 4 bases from J, with 11 bases between. CDR1 is MGHRA and CDR2 is YSYEKL in the germline V gene. The CDR3 spans 15 residues.

CDR3 residues: CATSEPRTLDSDEKLFF. CDR3 nucleotides: TGTGCCACCAGTGAACCTCGAACTCTCGACAGCGATGAAAAACTGTTTTTT. The chain couples TRBV24-1 to TRBJ1-4; tentative D call: TRBD1 (5 bases). The CDR3 is 17 residues long. The germline V gene has CDR1 KGHDR and CDR2 SFDVKD. Deletions cut 4 bases from V and 6 bases from J, with 20 bases between.

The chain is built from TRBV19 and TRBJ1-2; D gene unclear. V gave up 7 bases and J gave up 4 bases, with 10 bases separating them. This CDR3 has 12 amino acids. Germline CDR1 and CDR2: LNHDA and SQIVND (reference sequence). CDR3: CASKAAVYGYTF. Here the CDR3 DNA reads TGTGCCAGTAAAGCGGCAGTCTATGGCTACACCTTC.

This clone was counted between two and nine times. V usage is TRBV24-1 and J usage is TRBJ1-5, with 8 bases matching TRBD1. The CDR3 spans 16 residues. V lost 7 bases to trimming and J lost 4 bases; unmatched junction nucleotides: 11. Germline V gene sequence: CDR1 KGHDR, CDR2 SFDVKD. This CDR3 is CATSERTGFRNQPQHF. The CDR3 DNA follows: TGTGCCACCAGCGAACGGACAGGGTTTCGGAATCAGCCCCAGCATTTT.

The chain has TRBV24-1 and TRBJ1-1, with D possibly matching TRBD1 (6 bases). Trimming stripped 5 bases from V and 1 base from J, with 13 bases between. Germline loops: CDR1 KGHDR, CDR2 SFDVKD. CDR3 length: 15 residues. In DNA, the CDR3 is TGTGCCACCAGTGTCGAGCAGGGGAAGAACACTGAAGCTTTCTTT. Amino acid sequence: CATSVEQGKNTEAFF.

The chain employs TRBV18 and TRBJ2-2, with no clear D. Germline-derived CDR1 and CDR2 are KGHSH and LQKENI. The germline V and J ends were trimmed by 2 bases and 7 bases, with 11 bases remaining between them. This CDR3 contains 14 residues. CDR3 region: CASSPLILGGELFF. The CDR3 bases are TGTGCCAGCTCACCATTAATCCTCGGCGGGGAGCTGTTTTTT.

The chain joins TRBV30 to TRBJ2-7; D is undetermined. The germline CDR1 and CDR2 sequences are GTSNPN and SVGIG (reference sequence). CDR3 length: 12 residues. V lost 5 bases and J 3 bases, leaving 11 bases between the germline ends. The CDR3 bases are TGTGCCTGGGACTTAACTGGCTACGAGCAGTACTTC. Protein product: CAWDLTGYEQYF.

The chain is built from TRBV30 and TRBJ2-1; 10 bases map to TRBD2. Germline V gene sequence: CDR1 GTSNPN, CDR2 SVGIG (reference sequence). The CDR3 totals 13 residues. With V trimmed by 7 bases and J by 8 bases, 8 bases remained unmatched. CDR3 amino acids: CAFPSGSGYEQFF. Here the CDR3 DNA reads TGTGCCTTTCCTAGCGGGAGTGGCTATGAGCAGTTCTTC.

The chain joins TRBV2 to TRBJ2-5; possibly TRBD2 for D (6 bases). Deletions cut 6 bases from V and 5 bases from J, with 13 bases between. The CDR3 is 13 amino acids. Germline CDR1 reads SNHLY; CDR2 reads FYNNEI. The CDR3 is CASRGGAHETQYF. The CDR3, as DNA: TGTGCCAGCAGAGGAGGGGCGCATGAGACCCAGTACTTC.

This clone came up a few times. DNA for the CDR3: TGCAGCGTCCAAACTCCCCGAGGAGGGGGCGGAAACACCATATATTTT. It codes for CSVQTPRGGGGNTIYF. The V call is TRBV29-1, the J call TRBJ1-3, with 7 bases matching TRBD1. This CDR3 spans 16 amino acids. V lost 6 bases to trimming and J lost 4 bases; unmatched junction nucleotides: 15. Germline CDR1 and CDR2: SQVTM and ANQGSEA.

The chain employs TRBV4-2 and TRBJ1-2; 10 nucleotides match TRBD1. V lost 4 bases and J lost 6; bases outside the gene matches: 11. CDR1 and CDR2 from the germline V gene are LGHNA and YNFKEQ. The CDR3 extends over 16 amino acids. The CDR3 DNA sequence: TGTGCCAGCAGCCCCCGAACGAGGGACAGGGGAGATGGCTACACCTTC. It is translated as CASSPRTRDRGDGYTF.

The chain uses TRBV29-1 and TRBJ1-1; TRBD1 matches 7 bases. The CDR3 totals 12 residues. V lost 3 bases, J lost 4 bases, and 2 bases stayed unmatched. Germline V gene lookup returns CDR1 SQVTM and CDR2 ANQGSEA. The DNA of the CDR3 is TGCAGCGTTGAGGCAGGGGGCACTGAAGCTTTCTTT. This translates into CSVEAGGTEAFF.

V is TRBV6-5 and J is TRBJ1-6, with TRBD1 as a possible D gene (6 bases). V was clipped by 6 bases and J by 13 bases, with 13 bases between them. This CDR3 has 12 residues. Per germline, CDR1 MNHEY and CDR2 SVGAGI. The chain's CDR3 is CASRDSPIPLHF. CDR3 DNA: TGTGCCAGCAGGGACAGTCCCATTCCCCTCCACTTT.

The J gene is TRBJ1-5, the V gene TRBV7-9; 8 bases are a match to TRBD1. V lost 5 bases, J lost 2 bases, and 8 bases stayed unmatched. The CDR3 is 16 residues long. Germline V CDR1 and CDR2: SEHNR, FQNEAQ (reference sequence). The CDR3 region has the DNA TGTGCCAGCAGCCAAAGTGACAGGGGCGGCAATCAGCCCCAGCATTTT. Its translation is CASSQSDRGGNQPQHF.

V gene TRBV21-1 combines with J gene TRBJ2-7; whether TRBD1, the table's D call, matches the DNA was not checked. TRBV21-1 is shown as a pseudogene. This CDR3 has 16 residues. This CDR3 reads CASSKLTGGFSYEQYF. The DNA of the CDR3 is TGTGCCAGCAGCAAACTGACAGGCGGATTCTCCTACGAGCAGTACTTC.

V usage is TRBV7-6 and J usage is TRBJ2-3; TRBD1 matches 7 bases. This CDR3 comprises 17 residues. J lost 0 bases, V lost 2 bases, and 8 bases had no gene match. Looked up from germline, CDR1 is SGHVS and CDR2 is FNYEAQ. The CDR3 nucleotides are TGTGCCAGCAGCTTAATGACAGGGCCCCCAAGCACAGATACGCAGTATTTT. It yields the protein CASSLMTGPPSTDTQYF.

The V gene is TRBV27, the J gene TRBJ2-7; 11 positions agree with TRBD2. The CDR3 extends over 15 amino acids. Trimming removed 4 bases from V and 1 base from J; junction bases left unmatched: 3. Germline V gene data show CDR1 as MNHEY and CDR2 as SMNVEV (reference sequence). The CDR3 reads CASSSGTSGSYEQYF. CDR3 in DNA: TGTGCCAGCAGTTCCGGGACTAGCGGTTCCTACGAGCAGTACTTC.

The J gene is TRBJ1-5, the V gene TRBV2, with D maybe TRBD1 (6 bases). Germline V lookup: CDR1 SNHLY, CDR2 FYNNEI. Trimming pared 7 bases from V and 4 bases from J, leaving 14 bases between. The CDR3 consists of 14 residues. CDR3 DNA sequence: TGTGCCAGCACAGGGGCCCCTCCAAATCAGCCCCAGCATTTT. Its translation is CASTGAPPNQPQHF.

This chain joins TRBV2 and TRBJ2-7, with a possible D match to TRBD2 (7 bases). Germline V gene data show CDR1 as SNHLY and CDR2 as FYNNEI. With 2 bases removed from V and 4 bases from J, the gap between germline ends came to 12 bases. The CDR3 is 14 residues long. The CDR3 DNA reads TGTGCCAGCAGTGAAAGGGGGGGGAGGTACGAGCAGTACTTC. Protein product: CASSERGGRYEQYF.

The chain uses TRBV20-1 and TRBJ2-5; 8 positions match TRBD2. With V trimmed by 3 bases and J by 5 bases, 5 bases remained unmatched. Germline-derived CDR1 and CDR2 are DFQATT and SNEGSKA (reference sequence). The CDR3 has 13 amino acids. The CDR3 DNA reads TGCAGTGCTAGTGGCGGGGGGCAGGAGACCCAGTACTTC. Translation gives CSASGGGQETQYF.

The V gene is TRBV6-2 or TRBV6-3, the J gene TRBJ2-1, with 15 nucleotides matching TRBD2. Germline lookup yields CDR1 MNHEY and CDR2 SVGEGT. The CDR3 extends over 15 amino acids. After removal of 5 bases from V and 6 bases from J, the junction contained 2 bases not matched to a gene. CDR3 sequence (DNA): TGTGCCAGCAGTCTGGGACTAGCGGGAGGCAATGAGCAGTTCTTC. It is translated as CASSLGLAGGNEQFF.

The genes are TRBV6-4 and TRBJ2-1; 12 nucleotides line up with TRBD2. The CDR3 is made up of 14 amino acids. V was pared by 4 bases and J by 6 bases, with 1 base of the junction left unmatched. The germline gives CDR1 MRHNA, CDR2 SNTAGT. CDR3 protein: CASSVTSGSNEQFF. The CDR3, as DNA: TGTGCCAGCAGTGTGACTAGCGGGAGCAATGAGCAGTTCTTC.